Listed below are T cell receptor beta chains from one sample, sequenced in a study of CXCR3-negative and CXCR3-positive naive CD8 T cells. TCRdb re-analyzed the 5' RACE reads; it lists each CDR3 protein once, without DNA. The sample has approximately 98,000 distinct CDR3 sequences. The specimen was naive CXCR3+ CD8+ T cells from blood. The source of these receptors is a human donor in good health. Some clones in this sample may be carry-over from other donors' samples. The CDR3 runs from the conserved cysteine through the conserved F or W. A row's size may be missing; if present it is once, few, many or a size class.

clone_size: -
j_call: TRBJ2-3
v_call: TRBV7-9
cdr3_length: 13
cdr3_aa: CASSPDSTDTQYF

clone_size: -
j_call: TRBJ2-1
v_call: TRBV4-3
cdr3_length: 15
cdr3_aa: CASSQNLGAYNEQFF

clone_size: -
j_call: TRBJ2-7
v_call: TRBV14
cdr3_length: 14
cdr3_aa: CASSQGVGFYEQYF

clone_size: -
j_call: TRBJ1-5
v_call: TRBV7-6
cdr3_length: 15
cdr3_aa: CASSLDFRGVQPQHF

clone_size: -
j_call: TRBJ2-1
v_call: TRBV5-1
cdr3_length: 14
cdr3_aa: CATRRGPVGDEQFF

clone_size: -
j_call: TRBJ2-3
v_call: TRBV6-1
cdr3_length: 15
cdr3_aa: CASSGEGQYTDTQYF

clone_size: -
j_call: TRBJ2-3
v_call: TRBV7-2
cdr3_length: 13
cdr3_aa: CVSGTGGKDTQYF

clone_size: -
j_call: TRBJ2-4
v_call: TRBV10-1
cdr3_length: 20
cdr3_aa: CASSEEGQKRDMLAKNIQYF

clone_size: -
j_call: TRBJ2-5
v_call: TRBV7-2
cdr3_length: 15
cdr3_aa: CASGALRGAGETQYF

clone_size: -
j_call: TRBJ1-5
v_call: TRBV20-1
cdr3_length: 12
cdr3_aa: CSAGTGNQPQHF

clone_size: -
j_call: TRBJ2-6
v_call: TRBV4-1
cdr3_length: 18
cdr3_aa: CASSQLAGALSGANVLTF

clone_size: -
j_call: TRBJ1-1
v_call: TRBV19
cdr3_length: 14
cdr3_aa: CATRRGRGNTEAFF

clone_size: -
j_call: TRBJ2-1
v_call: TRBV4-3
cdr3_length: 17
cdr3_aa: CASSQDRASGYYNEQFF

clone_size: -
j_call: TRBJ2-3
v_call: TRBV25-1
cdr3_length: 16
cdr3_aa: CASSEYSAGGTDTQYF

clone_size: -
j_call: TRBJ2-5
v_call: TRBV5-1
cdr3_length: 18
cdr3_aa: CASSKLKSGGAEQETQYF

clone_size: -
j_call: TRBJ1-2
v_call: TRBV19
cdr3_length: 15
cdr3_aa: CASRTGPGVFYGYTF

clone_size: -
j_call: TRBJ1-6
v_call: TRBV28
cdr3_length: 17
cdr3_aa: CASSLPPGRSIGSPLHF

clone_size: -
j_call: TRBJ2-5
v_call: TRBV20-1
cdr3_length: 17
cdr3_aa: CSARGASVLPVAETQYF

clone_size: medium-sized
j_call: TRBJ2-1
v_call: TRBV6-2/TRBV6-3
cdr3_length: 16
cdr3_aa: CASSLLAEGSHNEQFF

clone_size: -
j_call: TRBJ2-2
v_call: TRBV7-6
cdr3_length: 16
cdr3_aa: CASSLAQATYAGELFF

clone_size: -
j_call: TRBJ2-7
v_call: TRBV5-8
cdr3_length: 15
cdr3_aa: CASTPGGQGDYEQYF

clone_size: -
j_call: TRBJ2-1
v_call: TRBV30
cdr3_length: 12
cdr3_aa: CAWSVGSWEQFF

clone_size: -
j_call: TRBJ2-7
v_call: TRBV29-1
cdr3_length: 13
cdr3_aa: CSASGGTTYEQYF

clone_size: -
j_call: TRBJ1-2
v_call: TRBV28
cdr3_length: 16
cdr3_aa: CASSLLGQGRVFGYTF

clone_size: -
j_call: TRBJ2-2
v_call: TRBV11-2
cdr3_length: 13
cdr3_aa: CASSYEDTGELFF

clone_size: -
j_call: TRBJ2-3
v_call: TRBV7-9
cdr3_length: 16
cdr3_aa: CASSFPSGGQEDTQYF

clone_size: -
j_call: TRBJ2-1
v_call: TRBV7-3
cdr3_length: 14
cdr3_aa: CASSHPGTGNEQFF

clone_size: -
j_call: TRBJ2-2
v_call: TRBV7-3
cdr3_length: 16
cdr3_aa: CASSPWEEANTGELFF

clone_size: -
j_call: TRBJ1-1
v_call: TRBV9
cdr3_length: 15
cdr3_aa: CASSVSGTGQFEAFF

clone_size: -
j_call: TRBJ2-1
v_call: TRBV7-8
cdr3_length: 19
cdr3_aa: CASSLALGTSGGPYGEQFF

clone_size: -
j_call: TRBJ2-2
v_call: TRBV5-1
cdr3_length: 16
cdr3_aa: CASSLEGGTYTGELFF

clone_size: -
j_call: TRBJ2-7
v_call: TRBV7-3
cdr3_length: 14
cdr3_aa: CASSLKGGPLEQYF

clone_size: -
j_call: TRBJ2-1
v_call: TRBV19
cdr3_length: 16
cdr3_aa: CASSIGRGGPYNEQFF

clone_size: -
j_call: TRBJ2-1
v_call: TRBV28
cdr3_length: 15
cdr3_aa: CASAISGGSVNEQFF

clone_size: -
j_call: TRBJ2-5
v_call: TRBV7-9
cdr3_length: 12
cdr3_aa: CASRIIGETQYF

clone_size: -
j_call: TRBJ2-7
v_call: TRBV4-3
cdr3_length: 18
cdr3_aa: CASSQDRASGGNTYEQYF

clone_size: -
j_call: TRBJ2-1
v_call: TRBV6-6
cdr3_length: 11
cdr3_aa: CASSQQGEQFF

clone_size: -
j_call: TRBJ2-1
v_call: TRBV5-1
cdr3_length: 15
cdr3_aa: CASSSLGGAGNEQFF

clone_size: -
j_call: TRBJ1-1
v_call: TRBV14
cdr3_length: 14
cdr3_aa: CASSQVFLWTEAFF

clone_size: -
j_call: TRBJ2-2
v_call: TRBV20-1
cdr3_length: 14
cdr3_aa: CSALGAGYTGELFF

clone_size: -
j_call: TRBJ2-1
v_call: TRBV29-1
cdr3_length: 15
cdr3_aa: CSVERLAGDYNEQFF

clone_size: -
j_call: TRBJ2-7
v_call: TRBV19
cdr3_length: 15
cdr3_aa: CASSIAPRLDYEQYF

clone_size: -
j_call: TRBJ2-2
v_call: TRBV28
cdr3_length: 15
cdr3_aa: CASSLYTGGSGELFF

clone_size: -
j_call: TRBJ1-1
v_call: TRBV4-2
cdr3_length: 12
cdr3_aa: CASSQVAGSAFF

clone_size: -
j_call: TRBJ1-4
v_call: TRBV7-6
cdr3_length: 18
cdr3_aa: CASSLASWGRSLPGELFF

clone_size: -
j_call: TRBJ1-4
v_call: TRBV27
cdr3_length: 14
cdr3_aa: CASAEQGAEEKLFF

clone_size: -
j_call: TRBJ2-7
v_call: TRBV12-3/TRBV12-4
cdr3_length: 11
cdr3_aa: CASSRGREQYF

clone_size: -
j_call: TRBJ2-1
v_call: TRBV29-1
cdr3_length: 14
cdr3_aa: CSVSDRNSYNEQFF

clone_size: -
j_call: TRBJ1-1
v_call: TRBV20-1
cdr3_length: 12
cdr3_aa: CSVKGFDTEAFF

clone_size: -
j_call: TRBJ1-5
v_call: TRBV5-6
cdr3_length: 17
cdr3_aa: CASSSGVLMGSNQPQHF